This record looks at one TCR beta chain sequence and its context. This clonotype is regarded as medium-sized (0.01 to 0.1%). It has no known antigen specificity. No base-level quality is on record; no much larger clone is a single base apart. This record comes from a study of somatic reversion in DOCK8 deficiency (dated by TCRdb to 2019 to 2021). The study in broad terms: The study compared the T cell receptor beta repertoires of three groups: DOCK8-deficient patients, DOCK8-revertant patients and healthy volunteers. The study investigated how somatic reversion of pathogenic DOCK8 variants alters lymphocyte differentiation and function in DOCK8 deficiency. The DOCK8-deficient patients included in the study had already been reported in previous work. General study outcomes and caveats: The methods did not state, for each individual sample, whether the source material was whole blood or PBMCs.

Library preparation was by multiplex PCR. Using EuroClonality-NGS primers, the TRB libraries were generated through a one-step amplicon PCR run on roughly 100 ng genomic DNA. Sequencing of the TRB amplicons was done on Illumina MiSeq instruments using 2 x 250 bp version 2 chemistry. Processing in the source paper ran as follows. Primary TRB sequence analysis and V(D)J annotation were performed with IMGT/HighV-QUEST. VDJtools was used to assess repertoire diversity and composition after nonfunctional clones were removed and samples were downsampled for comparisons between samples. TCRdb's own reprocessing of the public reads used fastp at Q25 and MiXCR and kept productive beta chains. When rows share a CDR3 protein, they turn into one entry using the most common DNA and genes. These V and J calls derive from TCRdb rather than the authors' analysis. The sample table contains about 2,600 distinct CDR3 sequences; only one count was recorded for roughly a quarter of them. In total, the top ten clones hold more than 8% of the sample.

V and J are truncated by 6 bases and 1 base respectively, leaving an intervening sequence of 9 bases. The cysteine opens and the phenylalanine closes a CDR3 of 12 amino acids. Only the CDR3 DNA is retained, 36 bases long and in frame from the first base. From the germline V gene (reference sequence), CDR1 is DFQATT and CDR2 is SNEGSKA. Blood for healthy controls was obtained from volunteer donors provided by blood services in Australia and France. Genomic DNA for TCR repertoire analysis was extracted from either whole blood samples or PBMCs. This receptor was obtained from a human donor in good health. The sequence is built from TRBV20-1 and TRBJ1-1; the D segment cannot be called with confidence. The sample comprised peripheral blood. In nucleotides, the sequence is TGCAGTGCCCTCGTTAGGAACACTGAAGCTTTCTTT. Translated, it gives CSALVRNTEAFF.